This TCR beta chain was profiled in a study of control samples from healthy donors and cancer patients. The CDR3 consists of 16 residues. The V end was cut by 4 bases, the J end by 6 bases, with 20 bases between. Looked up from germline, CDR1 is SGHTA and CDR2 is FQGNSA. Produced via immunoSEQ multiplex PCR; TCRdb's table is partial and in-frame only. The sample includes some 120,000 clones, 91% of them seen just once. Input material: blood. The sequence derives from a man in his late teens or twenties in good health. The chain links TRBV7-2 to TRBJ2-3; D unclear. The CDR3 loop reads CASSSPPGHFTDTQYF. CDR3 nucleotides: TGTGCCAGCAGCTCTCCGCCAGGCCATTTCACGGATACGCAGTATTTT.